The 23 T cell receptor beta chains presented below share a single source sample, sequenced in a study of blood T cell repertoires in COVID-19. Clones were sequenced by immunoSEQ multiplex PCR, and TCRdb holds only the in-frame ones, with some missing. The sample records approximately 250,000 clones, 84% being singletons. Sequencing was carried out using peripheral blood. These TCRs come from a woman in her thirties or forties who had recovered from COVID-19.

This clone was picked up a small number of times. The CDR3 nucleotides read TGCGCCAGCAGCTTGGTTCTTCCGGGACAGGGGGGGACTGAAGCTTTCTTT. This encodes CASSLVLPGQGGTEAFF. The chain links TRBV5-1 to TRBJ1-1; 11 bases fit TRBD1. CDR1 is SGHRS, CDR2 YFSETQ, per germline. The CDR3 length is 17 residues. The ends lost 0 bases at V and 5 bases at J; junction bases unmatched: 9.

The rearrangement joins TRBV7-3 to TRBJ1-2; TRBD1 matches 8 bases. CDR1 and CDR2 from the germline V gene are SGHTA and FQGTGA. The ends lost 5 bases at V and 4 bases at J; junction bases unmatched: 9. The CDR3 has 15 amino acids. The CDR3 spells CASSPESGTGYGYTF. The CDR3 bases are TGTGCCAGCAGCCCAGAATCCGGGACAGGCTATGGCTACACCTTC.

The chain links TRBV9 to TRBJ2-5; 9 bases match TRBD2. Trimming removed 1 base from V and 1 base from J; junction bases left unmatched: 11. CDR1 and CDR2 from the germline V gene are SGDLS and YYNGEE. The CDR3 totals 18 residues. The CDR3 here is CASSVSVSSGDLQETQYF. In DNA, the CDR3 is TGTGCCAGCAGCGTATCGGTTTCTAGCGGGGATCTCCAAGAGACCCAGTACTTC.

The chain links TRBV19 to TRBJ2-5; D possibly corresponds to TRBD1 (6 bases). The germline V gene encodes CDR1 LNHDA and CDR2 SQIVND (reference sequence). The V and J ends lost 7 bases and 5 bases respectively, with 11 bases between them. This CDR3 has 12 residues. This CDR3 reads CASTNRGETQYF. CDR3 sequence (DNA): TGTGCCAGTACCAATAGGGGGGAGACCCAGTACTTC.

The CDR3 loop reads CASNHRGAANEQFF. CDR3 DNA sequence: TGTGCCAGCAACCACAGGGGCGCGGCGAATGAGCAGTTCTTC. The chain carries TRBV3-1 (or the pseudogene TRBV3-2) and TRBJ2-1, with 7 bases lining up with TRBD1. Per the germline V gene, CDR1 is LGHDT and CDR2 is YNNKEL (reference sequence). With V trimmed by 7 bases and J by 7 bases, 10 bases remained unmatched. The CDR3 consists of 14 residues.

The V gene is TRBV27, the J gene TRBJ2-7, with a possible D match to TRBD2 (5 bases). V was shortened by 2 bases and J by 8 bases, with 13 bases between the two germline ends. This CDR3 has 13 amino acids. CDR1 and CDR2 (germline): MNHEY, SMNVEV (reference sequence). CDR3 DNA: TGTGCCAGCAGTTTAAATGGTGGCGGGCAGCAGTACTTC. Its translation is CASSLNGGGQQYF.

V is TRBV5-1 and J is TRBJ1-4; weak D call: TRBD1 (5 bases). CDR3 size: 16 residues. Trimming shortened V by 0 bases and J by 6 bases, and 15 bases separated the two germline ends. Germline CDR1 is SGHRS and CDR2 is YFSETQ. Here the CDR3 DNA reads TGCGCCAGCAGCTTGGCCTCGGGGGGTAGTCATGAAAAACTGTTTTTT. Its translation is CASSLASGGSHEKLFF.

The chain joins TRBV12-5 to TRBJ1-1; 9 bases agree with TRBD1. Germline CDR1 reads LGHNT; CDR2 reads FRNRAP. This CDR3 spans 17 amino acids. V shed 0 bases and J 6 bases; nucleotides not matched to a gene: 11. CDR3 residues: CASGLVPGTGLLAEAFF. CDR3 coding DNA: TGTGCTAGTGGTTTGGTTCCCGGGACAGGGTTGCTGGCTGAAGCTTTCTTT.

The rearrangement uses TRBV9 and TRBJ1-3; TRBD1 is a possible D gene (6 bases). Germline assignment: CDR1 SGDLS and CDR2 YYNGEE. The CDR3 is 15 residues long. V was pared by 3 bases and J by 4 bases, with 14 bases between. The CDR3 sequence: CASSASGVQGNTIYF. In DNA, the CDR3 is TGTGCCAGCAGCGCGTCAGGGGTTCAGGGAAACACCATATATTTT.

This chain links TRBV12-3 or TRBV12-4 with TRBJ2-7; possibly TRBD1 for D (6 bases). This CDR3 contains 12 residues. V dropped 5 bases and J dropped 4 bases, with 9 bases sitting between them. The CDR3 DNA follows: TGTGCCAGCAGTCAGGACAGTTACGAGCAGTACTTC. It translates to CASSQDSYEQYF.

The CDR3 protein is CASSKKEAGVRGTEAFF. The CDR3 DNA reads as TGTGCCAGCAGCAAAAAAGAGGCAGGGGTGAGAGGCACTGAAGCTTTCTTT. The chain is built from TRBV21-1 and TRBJ1-1; the tabulated D call, TRBD1, remains unverified against the DNA. TRBV21-1 has pseudogene status. This CDR3 spans 17 amino acids.

The chain employs TRBV30 and TRBJ1-3; the D is unclear. Germline CDR1 GTSNPN, CDR2 SVGIG (reference sequence). V was pared by 1 base and J by 0 bases, with 13 bases between. This CDR3 contains 16 residues. CDR3 nucleotide sequence: TGTGCCTGGAGTGCAGACCGAACAGCCTCTGGAAACACCATATATTTT. Encoded protein: CAWSADRTASGNTIYF.

This sequence joins TRBV25-1 and TRBJ2-7; TRBD2 is a possible D gene (6 bases). V was cut by 4 bases and J by 3 bases, with 13 bases left in between. Germline V gene data show CDR1 as MGHDK and CDR2 as SYGVNS. This CDR3 comprises 14 residues. The chain's CDR3 is CASSGTTGSYEQYF. CDR3 nucleotides: TGTGCCAGCAGTGGAACCACCGGGAGCTACGAGCAGTACTTC.

The chain employs TRBV15 and TRBJ2-5; weak D call: TRBD1 (5 bases). Germline assignment: CDR1 LNHNV and CDR2 YYDKDF (reference sequence). V was pared by 2 bases and J by 7 bases, with 17 bases between. This CDR3 is 15 amino acids long. In nucleotides, the CDR3 is TGTGCCACCAGCAGACACACAGGCGCGGTGGGGACCCAGTACTTC. This encodes CATSRHTGAVGTQYF.

On this clone itself: Different DNA sequences within this sample yield the same CDR3. The chain couples TRBV11-2 to TRBJ1-5; possibly TRBD1 for D (5 bases). Trimming took off 5 bases at V and 4 bases at J, with 9 bases between the two ends. The CDR3 totals 13 residues. Germline V gene lookup returns CDR1 SGHAT and CDR2 FQNNGV. CDR3 nucleotides: TGTGCCAGCAGCCTTGACAGAAATCAGCCCCAGCATTTT. Translated, it gives CASSLDRNQPQHF.

The chain carries TRBV28 and TRBJ1-2; no clear D gene. The germline V gene has CDR1 MDHEN and CDR2 SYDVKM. Trimming removed 4 bases at V and 6 bases at J, with 6 bases between. The CDR3 spans 11 residues. The CDR3 sequence is CASSWANGYTF. CDR3 DNA sequence: TGTGCCAGCAGTTGGGCCAATGGCTACACCTTC.

V is TRBV28 and J is TRBJ1-5; TRBD1 aligns across 7 bases. The CDR3 extends over 15 amino acids. V trimming: 6 bases; J trimming: 3 bases; junction bases outside the gene matches: 8. The germline gives CDR1 MDHEN, CDR2 SYDVKM. CDR3 residues: CASSHLDRDNQPQHF. The CDR3 nucleotides read TGTGCCAGCAGCCACCTCGACAGGGACAATCAGCCCCAGCATTTT.

V is TRBV6-6 and J is TRBJ2-1, with D possibly being TRBD2 (5 bases). The germline V and J ends were trimmed by 7 bases and 2 bases, with 12 bases remaining between them. Germline V gene sequence: CDR1 MNHNY, CDR2 SVGAGI (reference sequence). This CDR3 spans 14 amino acids. CDR3 in DNA: TGTGCCAGCAAAGCGGTTAGTACCTACAATGAGCAGTTCTTC. Encoded protein: CASKAVSTYNEQFF.

V gene TRBV5-6 combines with J gene TRBJ1-2; a weak D match, TRBD1 (6 bases). Trimming pared 1 base from V and 4 bases from J, leaving 11 bases between. The CDR3 has 14 residues. Germline values: CDR1 SGHDT, CDR2 YYEEEE. This chain's CDR3 is CASSLRGGGYGYTF. In DNA, the CDR3 is TGTGCCAGCAGCTTGAGGGGAGGGGGCTATGGCTACACCTTC. Full variable domain (rest looked up from reference TRBV5-6 and TRBJ1-2): DAGVTQSPTHLIKTRGQQVTLRCSPKSGHDTVSWYQQALGQGPQFIFQYYEEEERQRGNFPDRFSGHQFPNYSSELNVNALLLGDSALYLCASSLRGGGYGYTFGSGTRLTVV.

The CDR3 sequence: CASSYSGTGTWGANVLTF. CDR3 DNA: TGCGCCAGCAGTTACTCCGGGACAGGGACTTGGGGGGCCAACGTCCTGACTTTC. This chain links TRBV10-1 with TRBJ2-6; 9 bases fit TRBD1. V shed 5 bases, J shed 4 bases, and the junction held 12 bases outside the gene matches. Per germline, CDR1 WNHNN and CDR2 SYGVQD (reference sequence). This CDR3 has 18 residues.

This clone was found a few times. CDR3 nucleotide sequence: TGTGCCAGCACCTCTGGGACAGGCTACTCCTACGAGCAGTACTTC. Protein: CASTSGTGYSYEQYF. The rearrangement links TRBV9 to TRBJ2-7, with 8 bases lining up with TRBD1. This CDR3 is 15 amino acids long. With 6 bases clipped from V and 0 bases from J, the junction kept 8 bases outside the gene matches. CDR1 is SGDLS, CDR2 YYNGEE, per germline.

The chain links TRBV5-1 to TRBJ1-5; 9 positions match TRBD1. V lost 4 bases and J lost 5; bases outside the gene matches: 4. Germline assignment: CDR1 SGHRS and CDR2 YFSETQ. There are 14 residues in the CDR3. The CDR3 coding sequence is TGCGCCAGCAGCCGACAGGGGGGGGATCAGCCCCAGCATTTT. This encodes CASSRQGGDQPQHF.

This sequence joins TRBV27 and TRBJ1-6; D is ambiguous. There are 14 residues in the CDR3. V lost 1 base and J 7 bases, leaving 8 bases between the germline ends. Germline V gene sequence: CDR1 MNHEY, CDR2 SMNVEV (reference sequence). CDR3: CASSLWRLNSPLHF. The DNA of the CDR3 is TGTGCCAGCAGTTTATGGAGGCTCAATTCACCCCTCCACTTT.